Sequencing of this TCR beta chain was carried out in a study of CD8 T cell repertoires and HIV-1 epitope variants (TCRdb year 2020). General notes on the study: T cells were stimulated in separate culture wells with each of twenty-five peptides representing autologous and known Gag and Nef epitope variants. A CMV, EBV and flu peptide pool, the Ebola AY9 epitope as negative control, and a no-peptide well were included as control conditions. The epitopes tested covered three Gag epitope families plus Nef HW9 and YT9. T cells were enriched using the EasySep Human T Cell Enrichment Kit and were co-cultured with equal numbers of autologous T cell-negative cells serving as antigen-presenting cells. Cultures ran for approximately 10 days in IMDM with gentamicin, with half-media changes on days 3 and 7 adding IL-2, IL-7 and IL-15. An aliquot of 1M T cells was saved as an uncultured baseline condition, separate from the 80 to 95 T cell cultures. Running each culture condition in triplicate, except for one peptide done in duplicate, gave a total of 70 to 85 T cell cultures. The paper's findings and limits, for the study overall: The assay could identify only TCR beta chains and pointed to proliferation in response to antigen, not to T cell function or cytokine profile. About five clonotypes recognized the Nef KF9 family and one clonotype recognized the HW9 family, while no responses to the TAALDMSHF plasma variant were seen. Under ten antigen-specific TCR beta clonotypes were identified, and about 6 of them appeared cross-reactive for autologous or known escape epitope variants.

From a lookup of the germline V gene, CDR1 and CDR2 are SQVTM and ANQGSEA. Including the terminal cysteine and phenylalanine, the CDR3 comprises 13 residues. Of the read, only the CDR3 DNA is kept; its 39 bases are in frame from base 1. The junction shows trimming of 3 bases on V and 4 bases on J, plus 12 bases between the germline ends. Details on this clone: Its antigen specificity is not known. Base-call qualities are not available, and no considerably larger clone is one nucleotide away.

The EasySep Human CD8+ T Cell Enrichment Kit was used on day 10 to isolate CD8+ T cells from every culture. The immunoSEQ platform was used to sequence TCR beta CDR3 regions at survey depth. The QIAamp DNA micro kit was used to extract genomic DNA from every cultured and uncultured CD8+ T cell population. The authors' analysis ran thus. Samples with fewer than 5,000 productive reads were excluded, which removed about 6.5% of the roughly 75 HIV peptide-stimulated cultures. Sequences were trimmed to CDR3 by a MANAFEST web app, and nonproductive sequences, CDR3s under 5 amino acids, and sequences not starting with C or ending with F/W were removed. Clonotypes were classified as antigen-specific only if expansion was observed in at least 2 of 3 replicates versus the no-peptide control at FDR 0.01, only within one epitope family. A frequency at least fivefold higher than in wells stimulated with peptides from other epitope families was additionally required for specific clonotypes. The table comes from immuneACCESS by way of TCRdb, which keeps in-frame sequences with V and J called. Part of the clones is missing from these tables; in studies checked, under half for an unresolved V gene and the rest for unknown reasons. The DNA gave D and trimming, while V, J and clone size come from that table. This sample holds about 4,800 clones; around three fifths were observed only once. The top ten constitute roughly 42% of the sample.

Sequencing was carried out using cultured CD8+ T cells derived from PBMCs. The sequence is built from TRBV29-1 and TRBJ1-2, with the D gene call left open. This clonotype was sampled from a male donor with HIV. The DNA sequence is TGCAGCGTTGAGGTTGGGGATCTCTATGGCTACACCTTC. Its translation reads: CSVEVGDLYGYTF.